This T cell receptor (beta chain) was profiled in a study of shared T cell receptors in the human thymus. This CDR3 has 16 amino acids. V dropped 2 bases and J dropped 5; count of bases not matched to a gene: 8. CDR1 and CDR2 from the germline V gene are SEHNR and FQNEAQ (reference sequence). TCRdb keeps only in-frame clones here, not all; method: immunoSEQ multiplex PCR. The table has 500,000 to 850,000 clones, approximately 89% seen once. This sample also belongs to another study, concerning human thymus T cells.

The J gene is TRBJ2-2, the V gene TRBV7-9; 7 bases are shared with TRBD2. Specimen: thymocytes. The sequence derives from a boy younger than two with a congenital heart defect. For the CDR3, the DNA is TGTGCCAGCAGCTTAAAGCGGGGCCGAGAAACCGGGGAGCTGTTTTTT. Its translation is CASSLKRGRETGELFF.